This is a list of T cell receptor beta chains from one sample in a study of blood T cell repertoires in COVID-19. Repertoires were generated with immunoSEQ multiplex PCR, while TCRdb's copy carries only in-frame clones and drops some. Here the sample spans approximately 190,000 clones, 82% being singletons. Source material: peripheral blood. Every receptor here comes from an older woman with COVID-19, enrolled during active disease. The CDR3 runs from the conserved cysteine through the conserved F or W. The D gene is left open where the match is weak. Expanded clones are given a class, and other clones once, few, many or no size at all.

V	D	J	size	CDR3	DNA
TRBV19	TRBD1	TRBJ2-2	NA	CASSIVGRTPGQGAYGELFF	TGTGCCAGTAGTATAGTTGGCCGAACACCGGGACAGGGGGCGTACGGGGAGCTGTTTTTT
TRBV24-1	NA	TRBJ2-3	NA	CATSVSGGNTQYF	TGTGCCACCAGTGTGTCAGGGGGGAATACGCAGTATTTT
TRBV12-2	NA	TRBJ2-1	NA	CASRLGLAGDWAYNEQFF	TGTGCAAGTCGGCTGGGACTAGCGGGAGATTGGGCCTACAATGAGCAGTTCTTC
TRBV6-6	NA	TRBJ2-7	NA	CASSYAGVIGEQYF	TGTGCCAGCAGTTACGCAGGGGTAATAGGCGAGCAGTACTTC
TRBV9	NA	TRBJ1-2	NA	CASSTTGFSSRDGYTF	TGTGCCAGCAGCACTACGGGATTCTCTTCGCGGGATGGCTACACCTTC
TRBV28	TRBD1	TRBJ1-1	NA	CASSRTGGEMNTEAFF	TGTGCCAGCAGCCGGACAGGGGGCGAGATGAACACTGAAGCTTTCTTT
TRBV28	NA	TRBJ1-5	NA	CASSLGSSNQPQHF	TGTGCCAGCAGTTTGGGCAGCTCCAATCAGCCCCAGCATTTT
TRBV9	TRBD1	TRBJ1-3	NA	CASSVTGGLGNTIYF	TGTGCCAGCAGCGTAACAGGGGGCTTAGGAAACACCATATATTTT
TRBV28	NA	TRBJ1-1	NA	CASSLVQGPSTEAFF	TGTGCCAGCAGTCTAGTACAGGGTCCGAGCACTGAAGCTTTCTTT
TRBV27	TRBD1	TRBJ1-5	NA	CASSPTGGGLNNQPQHF	TGTGCCAGCAGTCCGACAGGGGGCGGATTAAACAATCAGCCCCAGCATTTT
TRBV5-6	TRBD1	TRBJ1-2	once	CASSSFYRDSRAGYTF	TGTGCCAGCAGCTCATTCTACCGGGACAGCCGGGCGGGCTACACCTTC
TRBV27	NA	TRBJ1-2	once	CASSLLGAGVNYGYTF	TGTGCCAGCAGTTTACTGGGGGCAGGGGTGAACTATGGCTACACCTTC
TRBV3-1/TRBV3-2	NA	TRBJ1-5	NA	CASSQGRGQPQHF	TGTGCCAGCAGCCAAGGGAGGGGTCAGCCCCAGCATTTT
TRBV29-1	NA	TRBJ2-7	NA	CSVETGSEQYF	TGCAGCGTGGAGACAGGTTCCGAGCAGTACTTC
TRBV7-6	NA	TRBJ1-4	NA	CASSLALREKLFF	TGTGCCAGCAGCTTAGCCCTTCGGGAAAAACTGTTTTTT
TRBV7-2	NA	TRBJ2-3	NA	CASSPGTPNTDTQYF	TGTGCCAGCAGCCCCGGGACTCCGAACACAGATACGCAGTATTTT
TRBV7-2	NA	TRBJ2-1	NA	CASSLLGLSNNEQFF	TGTGCCAGCAGCTTATTAGGACTATCGAACAATGAGCAGTTCTTC
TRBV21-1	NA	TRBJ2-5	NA	CASSHEETQYF	TGTGCCAGCAGCCATGAAGAGACCCAGTACTTC
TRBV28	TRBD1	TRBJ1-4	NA	CASSLDRARLFEKLFF	TGTGCCAGCAGTTTAGACAGGGCCCGATTGTTTGAAAAACTGTTTTTT
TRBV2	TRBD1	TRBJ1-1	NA	CAEKTGVNTEAFF	TGTGCCGAGAAGACAGGGGTGAACACTGAAGCTTTCTTT
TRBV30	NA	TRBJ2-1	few	CAWRRDTLSYNEQFF	TGTGCCTGGAGGCGTGACACGCTCTCCTACAATGAGCAGTTCTTC
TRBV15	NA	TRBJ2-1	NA	CATSRISGYYNEQFF	TGTGCCACCAGCAGGATAAGCGGGTATTACAATGAGCAGTTCTTC
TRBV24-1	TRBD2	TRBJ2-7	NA	CATSGAGRGEQYF	TGTGCCACCAGTGGAGCGGGGCGGGGCGAGCAGTACTTC
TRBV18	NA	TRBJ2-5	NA	CASSPPQGSTQYF	TGTGCCAGCTCACCACCGCAGGGGTCAACCCAGTACTTC
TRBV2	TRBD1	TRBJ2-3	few	CASSPDRGSDTQYF	TGTGCCAGTTCTCCGGACAGGGGATCGGATACGCAGTATTTT
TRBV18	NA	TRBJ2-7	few	CASSPSPGRGEQYF	TGTGCCAGCTCACCTTCCCCCGGAAGGGGCGAGCAGTACTTC
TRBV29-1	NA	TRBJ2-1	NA	CSVPLALSSYNEQFF	TGCAGCGTGCCCTTAGCGTTGAGCTCCTACAATGAGCAGTTCTTC
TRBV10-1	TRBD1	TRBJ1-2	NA	CASSMTGVGGYTF	TGCGCCAGCAGCATGACAGGGGTGGGTGGCTACACCTTC
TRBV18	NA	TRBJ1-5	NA	CASSPGSLANQPQHF	TGTGCCAGCTCACCGGGCAGCCTCGCCAATCAGCCCCAGCATTTT
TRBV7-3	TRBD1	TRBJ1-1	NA	CASSLGGQGSEAFF	TGTGCCAGCAGCTTAGGGGGACAGGGCTCTGAAGCTTTCTTT
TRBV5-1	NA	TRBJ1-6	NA	CASAQESIGSPLHF	TGCGCCAGCGCACAGGAGTCAATAGGTTCACCCCTCCACTTT
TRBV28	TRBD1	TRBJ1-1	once	CASSSSGTGRAFF	TGTGCCAGCAGTTCCTCCGGGACAGGAAGAGCTTTCTTT
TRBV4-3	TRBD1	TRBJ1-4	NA	CASSHPGGGEKLFF	TGCGCCAGCAGCCATCCAGGGGGTGGGGAAAAACTGTTTTTT
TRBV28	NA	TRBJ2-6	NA	CASSLGTGFLSGANVLTF	TGTGCCAGCAGTTTGGGTACAGGTTTCCTCTCTGGGGCCAACGTCCTGACTTTC
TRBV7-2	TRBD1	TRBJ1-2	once	CASSLARQGHYGYTF	TGTGCCAGCAGCTTAGCGCGACAGGGCCACTATGGCTACACCTTC
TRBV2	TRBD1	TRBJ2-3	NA	CASRMGQGRGSTDTQYF	TGTGCCAGCAGGATGGGACAGGGGAGGGGAAGCACAGATACGCAGTATTTT
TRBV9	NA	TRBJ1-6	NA	CASSPITGSNSPLHF	TGTGCCAGCAGTCCTATAACAGGGTCGAATTCACCCCTCCACTTT
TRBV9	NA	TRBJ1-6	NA	CASSAGRYNSPLHF	TGTGCCAGCAGCGCGGGAAGGTACAATTCACCCCTCCACTTT